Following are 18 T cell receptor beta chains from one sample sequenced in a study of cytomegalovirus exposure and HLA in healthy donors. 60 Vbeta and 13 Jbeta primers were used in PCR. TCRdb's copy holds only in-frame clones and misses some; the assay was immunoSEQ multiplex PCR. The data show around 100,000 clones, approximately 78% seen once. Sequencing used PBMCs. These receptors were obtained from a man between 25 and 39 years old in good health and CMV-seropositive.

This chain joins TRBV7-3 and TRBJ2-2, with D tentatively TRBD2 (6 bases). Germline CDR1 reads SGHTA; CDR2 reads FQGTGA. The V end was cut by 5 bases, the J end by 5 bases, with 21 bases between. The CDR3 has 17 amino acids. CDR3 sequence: CASSPGPSRGGTGELFF. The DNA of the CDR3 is TGTGCCAGCAGCCCCGGACCTTCTCGAGGAGGGACCGGGGAGCTGTTTTTT.

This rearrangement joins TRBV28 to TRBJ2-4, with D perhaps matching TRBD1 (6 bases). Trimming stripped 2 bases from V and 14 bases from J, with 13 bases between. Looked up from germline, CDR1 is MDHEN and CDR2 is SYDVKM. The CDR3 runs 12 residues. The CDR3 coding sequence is TGTGCCAGCAGTTTACAGGGGCGCGAAGAGTACTTC. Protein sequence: CASSLQGREEYF.

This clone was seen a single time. The CDR3 region is CASSYRGSDTQYF. The CDR3 DNA sequence: TGTGCCAGCAGCTACAGGGGATCAGATACGCAGTATTTT. The V and J genes are TRBV5-4 and TRBJ2-3; TRBD1 matches at 7 bases. The CDR3 has 13 residues. Germline CDR1 is SGHNT and CDR2 is YYREEE (reference sequence). V shed 3 bases, J shed 4 bases, and the junction held 2 bases outside the gene matches.

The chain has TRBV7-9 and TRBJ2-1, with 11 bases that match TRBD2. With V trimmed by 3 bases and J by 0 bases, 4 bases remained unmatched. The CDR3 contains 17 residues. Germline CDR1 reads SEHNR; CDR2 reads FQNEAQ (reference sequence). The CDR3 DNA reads TGTGCCAGCAGCTTGGCGGGACTAGCGGACTCCTACAATGAGCAGTTCTTC. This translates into CASSLAGLADSYNEQFF.

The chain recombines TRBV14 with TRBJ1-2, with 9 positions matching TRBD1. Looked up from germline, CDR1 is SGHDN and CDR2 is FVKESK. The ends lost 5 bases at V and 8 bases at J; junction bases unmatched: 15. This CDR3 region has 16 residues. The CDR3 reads CASSSNRGLFNRGYTF. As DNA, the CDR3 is TGTGCCAGCAGCTCAAACAGGGGGCTCTTTAATCGGGGCTACACCTTC.

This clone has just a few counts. For the CDR3, the DNA is TGTGCCAGCAGAACCGTGGGGCGGGGTGCGGCCCTCCACTTT. Encoded protein: CASRTVGRGAALHF. The rearrangement uses TRBV11-2 and TRBJ1-6; TRBD1 is a possible D gene (5 bases). This CDR3 has 14 amino acids. The V end lost 6 bases, the J end lost 14 bases, and 20 bases lay between the germline ends. Germline V gives CDR1 SGHAT, CDR2 FQNNGV.

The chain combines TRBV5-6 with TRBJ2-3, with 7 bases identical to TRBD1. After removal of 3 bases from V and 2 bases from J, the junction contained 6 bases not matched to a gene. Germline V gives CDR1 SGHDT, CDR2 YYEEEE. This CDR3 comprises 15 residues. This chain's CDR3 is CASSYGQVFTDTQYF. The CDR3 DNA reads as TGTGCCAGCAGCTATGGACAGGTCTTCACAGATACGCAGTATTTT.

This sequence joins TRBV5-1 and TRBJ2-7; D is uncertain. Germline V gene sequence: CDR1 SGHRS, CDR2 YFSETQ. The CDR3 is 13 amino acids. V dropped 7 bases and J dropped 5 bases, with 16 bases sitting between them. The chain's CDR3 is CASAASWANEQYF. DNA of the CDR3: TGCGCCAGCGCCGCAAGTTGGGCGAACGAGCAGTACTTC.

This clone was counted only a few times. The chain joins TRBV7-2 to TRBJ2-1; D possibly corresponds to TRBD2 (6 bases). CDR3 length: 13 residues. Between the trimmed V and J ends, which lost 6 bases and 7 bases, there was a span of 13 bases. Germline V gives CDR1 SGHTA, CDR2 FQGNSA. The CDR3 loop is CASRGLRRNEQFF. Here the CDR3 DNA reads TGTGCCAGCAGGGGACTGAGGAGGAATGAGCAGTTCTTC.

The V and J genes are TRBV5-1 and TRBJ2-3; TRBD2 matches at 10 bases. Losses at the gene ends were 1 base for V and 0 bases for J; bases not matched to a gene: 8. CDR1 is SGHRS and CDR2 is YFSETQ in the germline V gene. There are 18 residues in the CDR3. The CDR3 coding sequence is TGCGCCAGCAGCTTGTTCGGTAGCGGGGGGACCAGCACAGATACGCAGTATTTT. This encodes CASSLFGSGGTSTDTQYF.

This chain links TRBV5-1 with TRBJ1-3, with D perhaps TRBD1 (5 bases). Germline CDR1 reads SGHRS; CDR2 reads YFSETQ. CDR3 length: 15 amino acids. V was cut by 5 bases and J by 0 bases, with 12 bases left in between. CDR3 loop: CASSLGGASGNTIYF. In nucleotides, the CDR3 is TGCGCCAGCAGTCTCGGCGGGGCCTCTGGAAACACCATATATTTT.

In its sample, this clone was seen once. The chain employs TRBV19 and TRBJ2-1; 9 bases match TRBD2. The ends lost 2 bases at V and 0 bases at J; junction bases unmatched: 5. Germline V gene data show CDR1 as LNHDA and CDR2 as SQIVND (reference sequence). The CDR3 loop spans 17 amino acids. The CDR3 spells CASSIIRAGGSYNEQFF. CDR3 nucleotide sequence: TGTGCCAGTAGTATAATCAGAGCGGGAGGCTCCTACAATGAGCAGTTCTTC.

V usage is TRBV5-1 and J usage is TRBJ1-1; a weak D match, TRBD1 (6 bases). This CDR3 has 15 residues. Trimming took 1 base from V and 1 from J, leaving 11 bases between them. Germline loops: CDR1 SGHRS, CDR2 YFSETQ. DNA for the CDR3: TGCGCCAGCAGCTTGTTTTCAGGGGCGAACACTGAAGCTTTCTTT. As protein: CASSLFSGANTEAFF.

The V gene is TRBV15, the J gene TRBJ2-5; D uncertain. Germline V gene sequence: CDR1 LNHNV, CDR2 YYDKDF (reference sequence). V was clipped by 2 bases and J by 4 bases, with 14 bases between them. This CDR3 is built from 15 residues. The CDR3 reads CATSRSSNVVETQYF. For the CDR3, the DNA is TGTGCCACCAGCAGATCTTCGAATGTAGTAGAGACCCAGTACTTC.

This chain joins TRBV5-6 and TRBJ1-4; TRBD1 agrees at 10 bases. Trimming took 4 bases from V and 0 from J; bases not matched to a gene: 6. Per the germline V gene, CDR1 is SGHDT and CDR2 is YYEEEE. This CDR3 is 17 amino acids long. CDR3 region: CASSRDRGGPTNEKLFF. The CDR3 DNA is TGTGCCAGCAGCCGGGACAGGGGCGGCCCAACTAATGAAAAACTGTTTTTT. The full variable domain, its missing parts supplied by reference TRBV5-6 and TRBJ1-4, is DAGVTQSPTHLIKTRGQQVTLRCSPKSGHDTVSWYQQALGQGPQFIFQYYEEEERQRGNFPDRFSGHQFPNYSSELNVNALLLGDSALYLCASSRDRGGPTNEKLFFGSGTQLSVL.

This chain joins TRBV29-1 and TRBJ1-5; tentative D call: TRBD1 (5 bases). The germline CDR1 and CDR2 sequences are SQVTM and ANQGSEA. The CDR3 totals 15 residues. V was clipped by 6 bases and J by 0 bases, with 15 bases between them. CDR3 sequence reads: CSVWGGWGSNQPQHF. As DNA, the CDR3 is TGCAGCGTCTGGGGGGGTTGGGGTAGCAATCAGCCCCAGCATTTT.

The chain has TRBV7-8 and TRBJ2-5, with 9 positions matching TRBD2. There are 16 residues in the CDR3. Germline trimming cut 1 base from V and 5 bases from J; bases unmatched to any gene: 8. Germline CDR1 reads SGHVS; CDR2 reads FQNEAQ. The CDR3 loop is CASSLVASGAGETQYF. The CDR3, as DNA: TGTGCCAGCAGCTTAGTGGCTAGCGGGGCGGGGGAGACCCAGTACTTC.

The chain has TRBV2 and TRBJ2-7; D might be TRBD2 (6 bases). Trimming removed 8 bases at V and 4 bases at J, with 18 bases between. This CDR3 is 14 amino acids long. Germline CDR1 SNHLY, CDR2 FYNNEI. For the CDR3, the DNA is TGTGCCAGCTCTAAGGGAGGTAGGGATTACGAGCAGTACGTC. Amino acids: CASSKGGRDYEQYV.